This TCR beta chain originates from a study of T cell responses to AZD1222 COVID-19 vaccine. Whole-study context: Pooled samples include second doses given at about 4 or 12 weeks. Study-wide results and limits: Unmutated variant regions reportedly attract nearly half of all spike-specific TCRs.

Assay used: immunoSEQ multiplex PCR; TCRdb lists only in-frame clones, some missing. The data hold more than 95,000 clones, with around nine tenths observed a single time. In germline, CDR1 is MNHEY, CDR2 SMNVEV (reference sequence). J was trimmed by 4 bases and V by 6 bases; bases with no gene match: 12. The CDR3 totals 17 residues. To note about this clone: Its antigen is currently unknown.

The sample in question was peripheral blood, obtained on day 0 of AZD1222 vaccination. The rearrangement links TRBV27 to TRBJ2-1, with 10 bases fitting TRBD1. The sequence was collected from an adult in good health. The CDR3 reads CASSRIFGTGEYNEQFF. The CDR3 nucleotides read TGTGCCAGCAGCCGAATTTTCGGGACAGGGGAGTACAATGAGCAGTTCTTC.